A single sample is the source of the 5 T cell receptor beta chains below, sequenced in a study of OX40 agonist ivuxolimab in advanced cancers. TCRdb keeps only in-frame clones here, not all; method: immunoSEQ multiplex PCR. The table includes about 73,000 clones, 88% detected once. The source was CD4+ or CD8+ T cells sorted from blood, collected in a trial of the OX40 agonist ivuxolimab. The receptors derive from an adult with an advanced solid tumor such as melanoma, head and neck, liver or kidney cancer.

The chain links TRBV7-9 to TRBJ2-3; the D call may be TRBD1 or TRBD2 (6 bases each). The CDR3 totals 16 residues. V was cut by 6 bases and J by 6 bases, with 22 bases left in between. Germline lookup yields CDR1 SEHNR and CDR2 FQNEAQ (reference sequence). The CDR3 nucleotides are TGTGCCAGCAGAGTAGGCGGGACAAGGAATCTGGATACGCAGTATTTT. Its translation is CASRVGGTRNLDTQYF.

The V gene is TRBV5-4, the J gene TRBJ2-1; D is uncertain. CDR3 size: 14 residues. Germline-derived CDR1 and CDR2 are SGHNT and YYREEE (reference sequence). V was cut by 0 bases and J by 5 bases, with 9 bases left in between. CDR3 protein: CASSLVATDNEQFF. CDR3 nucleotides: TGTGCCAGCAGCTTGGTGGCCACGGACAATGAGCAGTTCTTC.

This clone came up once. The chain uses TRBV5-1 and TRBJ2-7; D is possibly TRBD2 (6 bases). V was cut by 0 bases and J by 5 bases, with 15 bases left in between. The CDR3 has 15 residues. The germline gives CDR1 SGHRS, CDR2 YFSETQ. Written as DNA, the CDR3 is TGCGCCAGCAGCTTGGAGGGGAGGTACGAGAACGAGCAGTACTTC. It yields the protein CASSLEGRYENEQYF.

This clone was observed a single time. The CDR3 spells CASSRYPGQGTEAFF. The DNA of the CDR3 is TGTGCCAGTAGTAGATATCCGGGACAGGGGACTGAAGCTTTCTTT. The chain employs TRBV19 and TRBJ1-1; 10 bases fit TRBD1. The ends lost 4 bases at V and 5 bases at J; junction bases unmatched: 7. In germline, CDR1 is LNHDA, CDR2 SQIVND (reference sequence). The CDR3 is 15 residues long.

Note on this clone: At one of its ends the junction is not consistent with the germline gene, which may arise from a read error. The V gene is TRBV7-9, the J gene TRBJ2-1; 7 bases are a match to TRBD1. This CDR3 is 15 amino acids long. Germline V gene lookup returns CDR1 SEHNR and CDR2 FQNEAQ (reference sequence). The CDR3 protein is CASSPKLRVGQVRIF. The CDR3 DNA is TGTGCCAGCAGCCCCAAACTCCGGGTTGGACAGGTTCGGATCTTC.